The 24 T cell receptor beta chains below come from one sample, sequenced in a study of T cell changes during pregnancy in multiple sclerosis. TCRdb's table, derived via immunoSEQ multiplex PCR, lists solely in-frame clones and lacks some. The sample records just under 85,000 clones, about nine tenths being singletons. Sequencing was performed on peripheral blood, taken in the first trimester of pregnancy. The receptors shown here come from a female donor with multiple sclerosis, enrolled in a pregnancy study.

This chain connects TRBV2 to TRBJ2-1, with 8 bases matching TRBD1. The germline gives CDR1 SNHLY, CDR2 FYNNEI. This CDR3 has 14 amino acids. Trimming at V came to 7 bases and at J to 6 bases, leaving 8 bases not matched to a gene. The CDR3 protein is CASKTRQGSNEQFF. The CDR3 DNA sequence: TGTGCCAGCAAGACTAGACAGGGGAGCAATGAGCAGTTCTTC. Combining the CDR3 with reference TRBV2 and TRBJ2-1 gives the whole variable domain EPEVTQTPSHQVTQMGQEVILRCVPISNHLYFYWYRQILGQKVEFLVSFYNNEISEKSEIFDDQFSVERPDGSNFTLKIRSTKLEDSAMYFCASKTRQGSNEQFFGPGTRLTVL.

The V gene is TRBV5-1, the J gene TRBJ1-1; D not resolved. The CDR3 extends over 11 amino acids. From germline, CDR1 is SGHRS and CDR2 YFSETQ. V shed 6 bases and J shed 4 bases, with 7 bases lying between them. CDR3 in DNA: TGCGCCAGCACCTCCGGCACTGAAGCTTTCTTT. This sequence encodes CASTSGTEAFF.

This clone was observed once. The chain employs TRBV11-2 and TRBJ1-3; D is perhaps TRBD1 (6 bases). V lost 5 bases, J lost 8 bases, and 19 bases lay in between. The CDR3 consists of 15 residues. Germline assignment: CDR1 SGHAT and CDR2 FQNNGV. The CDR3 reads CASSPARGGRYTIYF. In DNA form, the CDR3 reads TGTGCCAGCAGCCCAGCGAGGGGGGGCAGATACACCATATATTTT.

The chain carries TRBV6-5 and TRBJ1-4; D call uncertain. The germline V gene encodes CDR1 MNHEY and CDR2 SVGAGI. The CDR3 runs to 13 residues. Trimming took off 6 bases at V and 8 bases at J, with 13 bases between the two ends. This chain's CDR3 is CASSYDLEEKLFF. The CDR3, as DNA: TGTGCCAGCAGCTACGATTTAGAGGAAAAACTGTTTTTT.

The CDR3 region is CASSYGVSPLHF. DNA of the CDR3: TGTGCCAGCAGTTACGGGGTTTCACCCCTCCACTTT. The chain joins TRBV28 to TRBJ1-6; D unresolved. Germline V CDR1 and CDR2: MDHEN, SYDVKM. The CDR3 is made up of 12 amino acids. V was trimmed by 4 bases and J by 9 bases, leaving 7 bases between them.

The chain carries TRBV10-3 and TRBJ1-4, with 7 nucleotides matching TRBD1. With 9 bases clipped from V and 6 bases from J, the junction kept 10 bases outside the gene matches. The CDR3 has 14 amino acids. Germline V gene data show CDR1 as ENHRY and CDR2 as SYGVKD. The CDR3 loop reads CAIRSGTADEKLFF. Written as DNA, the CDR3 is TGTGCCATAAGATCCGGGACAGCTGATGAAAAACTGTTTTTT.

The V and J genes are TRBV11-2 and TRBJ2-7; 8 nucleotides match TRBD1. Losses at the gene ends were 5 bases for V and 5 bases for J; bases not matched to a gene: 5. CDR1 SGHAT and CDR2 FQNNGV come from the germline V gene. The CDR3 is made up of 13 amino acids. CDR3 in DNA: TGTGCCAGCAGCCCGGACAGGGCCCACGAGCAGTACTTC. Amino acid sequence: CASSPDRAHEQYF.

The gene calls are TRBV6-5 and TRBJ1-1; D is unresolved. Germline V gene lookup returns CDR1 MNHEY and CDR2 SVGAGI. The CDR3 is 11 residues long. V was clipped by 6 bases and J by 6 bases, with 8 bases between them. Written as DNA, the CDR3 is TGTGCCAGCAGAACAGCCTCTGAAGCTTTCTTT. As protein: CASRTASEAFF.

CDR3 coding DNA: TGTGCCAGCAGTGCAGGGGGCACTTCACCCCTCCACTTT. Protein sequence: CASSAGGTSPLHF. This chain joins TRBV2 and TRBJ1-6, with TRBD1 matching 8 bases. Germline-derived CDR1 and CDR2 are SNHLY and FYNNEI. Germline trimming cut 4 bases from V and 9 bases from J; bases unmatched to any gene: 2. This CDR3 has 13 residues.

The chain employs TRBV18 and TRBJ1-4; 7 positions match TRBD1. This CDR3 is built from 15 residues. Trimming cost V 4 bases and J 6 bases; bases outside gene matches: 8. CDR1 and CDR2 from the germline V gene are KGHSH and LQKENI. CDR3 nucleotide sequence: TGTGCCAGCTCACTAACAGGGGCGCGGGATGAAAAACTGTTTTTT. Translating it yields CASSLTGARDEKLFF.

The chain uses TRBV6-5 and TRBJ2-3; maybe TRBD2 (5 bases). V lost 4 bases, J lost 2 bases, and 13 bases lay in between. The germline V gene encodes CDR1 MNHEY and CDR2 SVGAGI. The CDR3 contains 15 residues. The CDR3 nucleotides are TGTGCCAGCAGTTCAACTAGTACCAACACAGATACGCAGTATTTT. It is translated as CASSSTSTNTDTQYF.

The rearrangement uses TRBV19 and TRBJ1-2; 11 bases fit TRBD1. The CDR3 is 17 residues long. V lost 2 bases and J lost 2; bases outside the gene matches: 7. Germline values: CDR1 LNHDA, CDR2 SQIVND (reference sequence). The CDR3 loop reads CASSIPRTGGSNYGYTF. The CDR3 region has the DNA TGTGCCAGTAGTATACCCCGGACAGGGGGCTCGAACTATGGCTACACCTTC.

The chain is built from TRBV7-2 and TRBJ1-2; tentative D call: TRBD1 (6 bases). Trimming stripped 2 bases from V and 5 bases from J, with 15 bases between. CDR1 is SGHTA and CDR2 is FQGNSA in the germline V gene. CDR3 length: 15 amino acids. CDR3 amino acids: CASSLTGFLPYGYTF. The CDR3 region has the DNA TGTGCCAGCAGCTTAACAGGGTTTCTACCTTATGGCTACACCTTC. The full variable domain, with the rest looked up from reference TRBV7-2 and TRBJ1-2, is GAGVSQSPSNKVTEKGKDVELRCDPISGHTALYWYRQSLGQGLEFLIYFQGNSAPDKSGLPSDRFSAERTGGSVSTLTIQRTQQEDSAVYLCASSLTGFLPYGYTFGSGTRLTVV.

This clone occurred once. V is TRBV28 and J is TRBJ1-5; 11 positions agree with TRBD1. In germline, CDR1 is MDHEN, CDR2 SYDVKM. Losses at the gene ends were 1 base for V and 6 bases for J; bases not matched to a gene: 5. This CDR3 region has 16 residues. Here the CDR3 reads CASSLSGTGGFQPQHF. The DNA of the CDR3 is TGTGCCAGCAGTTTATCCGGGACAGGGGGATTTCAGCCCCAGCATTTT.

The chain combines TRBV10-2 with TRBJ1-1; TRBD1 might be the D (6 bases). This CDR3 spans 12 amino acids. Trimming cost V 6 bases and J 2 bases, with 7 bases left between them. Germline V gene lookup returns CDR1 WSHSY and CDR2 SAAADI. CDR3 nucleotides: TGCGCCAGCAGGACAGGAAACACTGAAGCTTTCTTT. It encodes CASRTGNTEAFF.

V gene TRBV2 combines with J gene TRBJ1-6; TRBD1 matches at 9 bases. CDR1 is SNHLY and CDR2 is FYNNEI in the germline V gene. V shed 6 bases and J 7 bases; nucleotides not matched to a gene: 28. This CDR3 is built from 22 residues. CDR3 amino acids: CASRGSGRRQGDNRHKNSPLHF. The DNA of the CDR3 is TGTGCCAGCAGGGGATCCGGCCGGAGACAGGGGGATAACAGACATAAAAATTCACCCCTCCACTTT.

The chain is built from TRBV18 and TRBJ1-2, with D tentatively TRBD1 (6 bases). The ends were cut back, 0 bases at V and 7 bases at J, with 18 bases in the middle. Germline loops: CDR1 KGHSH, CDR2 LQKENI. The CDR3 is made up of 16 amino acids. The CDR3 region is CASSPPSSGGASGYTF. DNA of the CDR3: TGTGCCAGCTCACCACCGTCTTCTGGGGGCGCAAGTGGCTACACCTTC. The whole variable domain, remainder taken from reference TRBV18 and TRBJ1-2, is NAGVMQNPRHLVRRRGQEARLRCSPMKGHSHVYWYRQLPEEGLKFMVYLQKENIIDESGMPKERFSAEFPKEGPSILRIQQVVRGDSAAYFCASSPPSSGGASGYTFGSGTRLTVV.

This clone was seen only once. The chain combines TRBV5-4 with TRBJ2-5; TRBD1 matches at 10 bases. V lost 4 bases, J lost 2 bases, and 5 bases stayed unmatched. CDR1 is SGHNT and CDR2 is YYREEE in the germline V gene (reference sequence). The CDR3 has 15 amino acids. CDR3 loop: CASSGEGQGQETQYF. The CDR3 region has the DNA TGTGCCAGCAGCGGGGAGGGACAGGGGCAAGAGACCCAGTACTTC.

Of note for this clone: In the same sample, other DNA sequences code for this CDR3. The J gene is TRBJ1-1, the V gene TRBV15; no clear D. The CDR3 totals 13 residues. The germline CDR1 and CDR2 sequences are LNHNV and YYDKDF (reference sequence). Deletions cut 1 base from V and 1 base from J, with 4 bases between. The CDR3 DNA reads TGTGCCACCAGCAGAGGAGCGAACACTGAAGCTTTCTTT. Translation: CATSRGANTEAFF.

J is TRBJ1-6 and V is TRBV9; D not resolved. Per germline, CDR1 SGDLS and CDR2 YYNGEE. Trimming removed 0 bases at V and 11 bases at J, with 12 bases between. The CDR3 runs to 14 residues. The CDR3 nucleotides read TGTGCCAGCAGCGTAGGGGCAGGCCAAGCACCCCTCCACTTT. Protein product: CASSVGAGQAPLHF.

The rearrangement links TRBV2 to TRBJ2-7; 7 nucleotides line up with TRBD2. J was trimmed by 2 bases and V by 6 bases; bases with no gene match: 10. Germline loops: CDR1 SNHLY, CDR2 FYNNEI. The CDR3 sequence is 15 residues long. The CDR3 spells CASSGGVGGTYEQYF. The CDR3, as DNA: TGTGCCAGCAGCGGCGGCGTCGGGGGGACCTACGAGCAGTACTTC.

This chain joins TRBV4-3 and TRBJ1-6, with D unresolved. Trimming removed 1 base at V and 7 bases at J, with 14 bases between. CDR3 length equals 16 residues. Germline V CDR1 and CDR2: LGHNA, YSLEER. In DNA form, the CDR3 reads TGCGCCAGCAGCCAAGGCGAGGGAAATAACAATTCACCCCTCCACTTT. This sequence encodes CASSQGEGNNNSPLHF.

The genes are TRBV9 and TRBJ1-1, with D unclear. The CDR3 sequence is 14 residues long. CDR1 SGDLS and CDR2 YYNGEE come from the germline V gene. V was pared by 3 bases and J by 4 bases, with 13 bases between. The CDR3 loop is CASSASGGGTEAFF. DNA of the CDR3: TGTGCCAGCAGCGCAAGCGGTGGCGGCACTGAAGCTTTCTTT.

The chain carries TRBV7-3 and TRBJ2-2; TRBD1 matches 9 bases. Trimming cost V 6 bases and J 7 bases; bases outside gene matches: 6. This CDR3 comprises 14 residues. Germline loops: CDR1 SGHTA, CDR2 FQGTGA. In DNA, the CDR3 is TGTGCCAGCAGGCCGACAGGGGGAATCGGGGAGCTGTTTTTT. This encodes CASRPTGGIGELFF.